This T cell receptor beta chain was found in a study of OX40 agonist ivuxolimab in advanced cancers. Germline V CDR1 and CDR2: SGHRS, YFSETQ. With 0 bases clipped from V and 6 bases from J, the junction kept 6 bases outside the gene matches. The CDR3 is 14 residues long. Profiling relied on immunoSEQ multiplex PCR, and the TCRdb table lists in-frame clones only, not all of them. The sample holds some 80,000 clones; roughly 90% are singletons and the top ten take over 6.5%. Any history of autoimmune disease or systemic immunosuppression disqualified patients. The V gene is TRBV5-1, the J gene TRBJ2-7, with 7 nucleotides matching TRBD1. The TCR comes from an adult with an advanced solid tumor such as melanoma, head and neck, liver or kidney cancer. The source material was CD4+ or CD8+ T cells sorted from blood, sampled in a trial of the OX40 agonist ivuxolimab. This CDR3 is CASSLGQGDCEQYF. The DNA for the CDR3 is TGCGCCAGCAGCTTGGGACAGGGTGATTGCGAGCAGTACTTC.